This paragraph reports one TCR beta chain. With 11 bases removed from V and 2 bases from J, the gap between germline ends came to 13 bases. The CDR3 is made up of 13 amino acids. Germline assignment: CDR1 MNHNY and CDR2 SVGAGI (reference sequence). Per the original data handling: Using reference gene primer amplification, nucleated cell counts were estimated. Assay used: immunoSEQ multiplex PCR; TCRdb lists only in-frame clones, some missing. Clone size and V and J calls were adopted from that table, with D and trimming inferred from the DNA. The sample includes some 250,000 clones, around 87% of them seen just once. This entry belongs to a study of blood T cell repertoires in COVID-19. As for the study in general: Researchers got acute and convalescent COVID-19 samples from the United States, Italy and Spain. Sources were T cells, B-cell-depleted T cells, or PBMCs; the material itself was cDNA or gDNA.

The sequenced material came from peripheral blood. The V gene is TRBV6-6, the J gene TRBJ1-3, with a possible D match to TRBD1 (6 bases). This receptor was obtained from a woman in her 70s with active or convalescent COVID-19. CDR3 residues: CAAREGAGNTIYF. CDR3 DNA: TGTGCCGCGAGGGAGGGGGCTGGAAACACCATATATTTT.